The T cell receptor (beta chain) under discussion was sequenced for a study of cytomegalovirus exposure and HLA in healthy donors. Broader study findings: Most observed TCR sequences were rare, whereas some public TCRs were detected in many donors. Among the CMV-associated chains, a few were confirmed in vitro as specific for CMV antigens. HLA allele associations emerged for roughly 17,000 TCR beta sequences in a later analysis, at 0.05 false discovery rate.

Researchers ran the PCR with 60 Vbeta and 13 Jbeta primers. Authors' analysis steps: An analysis performed later counted 75 million to 80 million unique TCR beta chains (approximately 12 million of them shared). Sequencing used immunoSEQ multiplex PCR; TCRdb keeps in-frame clones, though not all of them. Clone size and the V and J calls come from that table; the DNA yielded D and trimming. The table shows 200,000 to 250,000 clones, with about 81% occurring only once. Germline values: CDR1 SGHTA, CDR2 FQGNSA. The ends lost 6 bases at V and 5 bases at J; junction bases unmatched: 12. This CDR3 has 17 residues. In the case of this clone: What it recognizes is unknown.

This TCR was sampled from a woman between 40 and 50 years old in good health and CMV-seronegative. V is TRBV7-2 and J is TRBJ2-2; 10 bases match TRBD2. Sequencing was done on a sample of PBMCs. This chain's CDR3 is CASREAGGPSGTGELFF. The CDR3 nucleotides read TGTGCCAGCAGGGAAGCGGGAGGGCCCTCGGGTACCGGGGAGCTGTTTTTT.